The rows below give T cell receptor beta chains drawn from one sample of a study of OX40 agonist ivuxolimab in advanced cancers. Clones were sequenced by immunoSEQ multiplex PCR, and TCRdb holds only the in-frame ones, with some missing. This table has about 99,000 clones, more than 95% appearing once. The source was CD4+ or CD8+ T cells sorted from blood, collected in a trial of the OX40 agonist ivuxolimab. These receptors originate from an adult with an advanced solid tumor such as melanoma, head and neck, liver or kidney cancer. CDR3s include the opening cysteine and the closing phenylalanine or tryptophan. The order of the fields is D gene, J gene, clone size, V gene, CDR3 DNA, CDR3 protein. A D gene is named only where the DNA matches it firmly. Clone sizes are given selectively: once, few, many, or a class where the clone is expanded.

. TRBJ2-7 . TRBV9 TGTGCCAGCAGTTTCAGGGATGGGTACGAGCAGTACTTC CASSFRDGYEQYF
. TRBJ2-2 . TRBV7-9 TGTGCCAGCAGCTCTCGGGACCTGAACACCGGGGAGCTGTTTTTT CASSSRDLNTGELFF
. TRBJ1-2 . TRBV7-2 TGTGCCAGCAGCCTGGAGATTAGGCAAGACTACACCTTC CASSLEIRQDYTF
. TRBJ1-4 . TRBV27 TGTGCCAGCAGTTCTCTTAATGAAAAACTGTTTTTT CASSSLNEKLFF
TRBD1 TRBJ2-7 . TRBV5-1 TGCGCCAGCAGCTTGGGACAGGGAAGCTCCTACGAGCAGTACTTC CASSLGQGSSYEQYF
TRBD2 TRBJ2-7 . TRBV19 TGTGCCAGTAGTGCGCCGGGACTAGCGGCCGACGAGCAGTACTTC CASSAPGLAADEQYF
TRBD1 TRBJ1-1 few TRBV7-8 TGTGCCAGCAGCTCCAAGAGGGTACAGGGGATCATGAACACTGAAGCTTTCTTT CASSSKRVQGIMNTEAFF
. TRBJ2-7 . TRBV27 TGTGCCAGCAGCCTAAGGGCTGTGGGGGAAGCTCCTTACGAGCAGTACTTC CASSLRAVGEAPYEQYF
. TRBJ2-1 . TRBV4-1 TGCGCCAGCAGCCATACTCCCGGCGATGAGCAGTTCTTC CASSHTPGDEQFF
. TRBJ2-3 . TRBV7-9 TGTGCCAGCAGCTTAGTTCAGACGGGCACAGATACGCAGTATTTT CASSLVQTGTDTQYF
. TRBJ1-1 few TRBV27 TGTGCCAGCAGTCCCCGTGTTGGGGTGTACACTGAAGCTTTCTTT CASSPRVGVYTEAFF
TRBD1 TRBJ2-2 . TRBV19 TGTGCCAGTAGTATAGTAGTTTCGGACAGGGTGATCACCGGGGAGCTGTTTTTT CASSIVVSDRVITGELFF
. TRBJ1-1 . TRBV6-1 TGTGCCAGCAGTGATTCGGATCCTGAAGCTTTCTTT CASSDSDPEAFF
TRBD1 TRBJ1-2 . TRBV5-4 TGTGCCAGCAGCTTCCCGGGACAGTTCTATGGCTACACCTTC CASSFPGQFYGYTF
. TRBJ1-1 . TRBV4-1 TGCGCCAGCAGCACACATTCACAGGGGAACACTGAAGCTTTCTTT CASSTHSQGNTEAFF
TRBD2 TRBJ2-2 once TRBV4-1 TGCGCCAGCAGCCAAGGCACTAGCGGAAGCCTAGCGAACACCGGGGAGCTGTTTTTT CASSQGTSGSLANTGELFF
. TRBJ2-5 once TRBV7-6 TGTGCCAGCAGCCAACGGGGGCTCGAGACCCAGTACTTC CASSQRGLETQYF
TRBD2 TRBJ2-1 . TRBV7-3 TGTGCCAGCAGCTTAGAGGCCGGACTAGCGAACAATGAGCAGTTCTTC CASSLEAGLANNEQFF
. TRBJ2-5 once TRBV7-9 TGTGCCAGCAGCTTACGGGCAGAGACCCAGTACTTC CASSLRAETQYF
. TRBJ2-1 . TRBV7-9 TGTGCCAGCAGCTCCCCTGTCACCCAGGGGCACAATGAGCAGTTCTTC CASSSPVTQGHNEQFF